A single sample is the source of the 14 T cell receptor beta chains below, sequenced in a study of blood T cell repertoires in COVID-19. Clones were sequenced by immunoSEQ multiplex PCR, and TCRdb holds only the in-frame ones, with some missing. Of more than 250,000 clones in the sample, about four fifths are singletons; the top ten hold 5%. Sequencing was done on a sample of PBMCs or T cells enriched from blood (not recorded which). The receptor source for this set is a man in his forties who had been exposed to COVID-19.

The J gene is TRBJ1-3, the V gene TRBV30; 8 nucleotides align to TRBD1. Germline trimming cut 5 bases from V and 2 bases from J; bases unmatched to any gene: 8. CDR1 and CDR2 from the germline V gene are GTSNPN and SVGIG (reference sequence). This CDR3 spans 15 amino acids. In nucleotides, the CDR3 is TGTGCCTGGGAACCTATGGACAGGGCTGGAAACACCATATATTTT. Its protein product is CAWEPMDRAGNTIYF.

This clone showed up just once. The junction and the germline gene differ at one end; a read error may be behind it. V and J are TRBV2 and TRBJ2-3, with 10 bases identical to TRBD2. Germline values: CDR1 SNHLY, CDR2 FYNNEI. The CDR3 contains 11 residues. CDR3 nucleotide sequence: TGTGCCAGCAGTGAATTTAGCGGGAGGAATTTT. It encodes CASSEFSGRNF.

The gene calls are TRBV18 and TRBJ1-1; D is undetermined. The CDR3 covers 16 residues. Germline CDR1 and CDR2: KGHSH and LQKENI. V was pared by 1 base and J by 1 base, with 13 bases between. CDR3 protein: CASSPLGVRQNTEAFF. DNA of the CDR3: TGTGCCAGCTCACCACTCGGGGTGAGACAGAACACTGAAGCTTTCTTT.

The chain has TRBV18 and TRBJ1-3; tentatively, D is TRBD1 (5 bases). This CDR3 is built from 14 residues. The germline gives CDR1 KGHSH, CDR2 LQKENI. Trimming pared 6 bases from V and 6 bases from J, leaving 15 bases between. The CDR3 coding sequence is TGTGCCAGCTCCAGAGCGCGGGACGAAAACACCATATATTTT. This encodes CASSRARDENTIYF.

This chain uses TRBV2 with TRBJ1-1; D gene uncertain. Germline loops: CDR1 SNHLY, CDR2 FYNNEI. V lost 8 bases to trimming and J lost 11 bases, with 12 bases between them. The length of the CDR3 is 10 residues. The CDR3 DNA is TGTGCCAGCGTGGCGGGAAGTGCTTTCTTT. It is translated as CASVAGSAFF.

The gene calls are TRBV19 and TRBJ2-2; D is unresolved. From germline, CDR1 is LNHDA and CDR2 SQIVND (reference sequence). The CDR3 has 12 residues. V was pared by 6 bases and J by 6 bases, with 8 bases between. The CDR3 here is CASRTPAGELFF. The DNA for the CDR3 is TGTGCCAGTAGAACCCCAGCCGGGGAGCTGTTTTTT.

The chain has TRBV3-1 (or the pseudogene TRBV3-2) and TRBJ2-7; D might be TRBD2 (6 bases). Germline V gene lookup returns CDR1 LGHDT and CDR2 YNNKEL (reference sequence). V dropped 3 bases and J dropped 6 bases, with 18 bases sitting between them. The CDR3 covers 15 residues. The CDR3 region has the DNA TGTGCCAGCAGCCACGGGACTCCACCTATTCTCGAGCAGTACTTC. This sequence encodes CASSHGTPPILEQYF.

The rearrangement joins TRBV4-1 to TRBJ2-3; 10 bases map to TRBD2. The germline gives CDR1 MGHRA, CDR2 YSYEKL. The trim removed 4 bases at V and 5 bases at J, leaving 9 bases unmatched. The CDR3 is made up of 16 amino acids. The CDR3 here is CASSPELIAGGDTQYF. DNA of the CDR3: TGCGCCAGCAGCCCCGAACTTATAGCGGGAGGAGATACGCAGTATTTT.

This rearrangement joins TRBV7-8 to TRBJ1-6, with D perhaps matching TRBD1 (6 bases). From germline, CDR1 is SGHVS and CDR2 FQNEAQ. The CDR3 length is 14 residues. V dropped 7 bases and J dropped 10 bases, with 17 bases sitting between them. The CDR3 is CASTPQGIDSPLHF. CDR3 bases: TGTGCCAGCACCCCCCAGGGGATAGACTCACCCCTCCACTTT.

The chain joins TRBV4-2 to TRBJ1-1; D gene ambiguous. Germline-derived CDR1 and CDR2 are LGHNA and YNFKEQ. V lost 1 base, J lost 1 base, and 7 bases lay in between. CDR3 length: 14 amino acids. In nucleotides, the CDR3 is TGTGCCAGCAGCCAAGGAGGAAGGAACACTGAAGCTTTCTTT. The encoded protein is CASSQGGRNTEAFF.

The J gene is TRBJ2-1, the V gene TRBV5-1, with TRBD1 matching 9 bases. This CDR3 comprises 16 residues. Per the germline V gene, CDR1 is SGHRS and CDR2 is YFSETQ. The ends lost 5 bases at V and 8 bases at J; junction bases unmatched: 14. The CDR3 reads CASSRGARTGVDEQFF. In DNA, the CDR3 is TGCGCCAGCAGTCGAGGGGCGAGGACAGGGGTCGATGAGCAGTTCTTC.

The rearrangement uses TRBV7-2 and TRBJ2-6, with D uncertain. The CDR3 has 13 residues. CDR1 and CDR2 (germline): SGHTA, FQGNSA. V was trimmed by 6 bases and J by 6 bases, leaving 9 bases between them. The CDR3 bases are TGTGCCAGCAGTTCCCCTTTGGCCAACGTCCTGACTTTC. This codes for CASSSPLANVLTF.

This clone has only one observation. V is TRBV12-3 or TRBV12-4 and J is TRBJ1-1; no clear D. With 5 bases removed from V and 5 bases from J, the gap between germline ends came to 9 bases. This CDR3 contains 12 residues. The CDR3 loop reads CASSTYGTEAFF. The CDR3 DNA reads as TGTGCCAGCAGTACCTACGGGACTGAAGCTTTCTTT.

J is TRBJ1-1 and V is TRBV7-9, with D possibly being TRBD1 (6 bases). Per germline, CDR1 SEHNR and CDR2 FQNEAQ (reference sequence). The CDR3 covers 15 residues. V shed 2 bases and J shed 5 bases, with 15 bases lying between them. CDR3 loop: CASSLFGGLETEAFF. As DNA, the CDR3 is TGTGCCAGCAGCTTATTCGGGGGGCTAGAAACTGAAGCTTTCTTT.